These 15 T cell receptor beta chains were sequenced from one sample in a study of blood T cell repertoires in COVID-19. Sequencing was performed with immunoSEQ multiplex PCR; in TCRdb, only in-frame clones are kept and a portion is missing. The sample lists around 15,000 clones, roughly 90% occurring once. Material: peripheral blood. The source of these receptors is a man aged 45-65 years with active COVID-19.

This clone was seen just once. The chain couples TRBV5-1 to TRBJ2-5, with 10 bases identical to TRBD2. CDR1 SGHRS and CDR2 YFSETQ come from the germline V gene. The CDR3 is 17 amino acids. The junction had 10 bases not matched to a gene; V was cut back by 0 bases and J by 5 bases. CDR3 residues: CASSLGAGGPKGETQYF. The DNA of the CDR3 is TGCGCCAGCAGCTTGGGAGCGGGAGGGCCCAAGGGGGAGACCCAGTACTTC.

CDR3 in amino acids: CASSLAGQNNEQFF. As DNA, the CDR3 is TGTGCCAGCAGTTTAGCGGGACAGAACAATGAGCAGTTCTTC. The chain uses TRBV27 and TRBJ2-1; D possibly corresponds to TRBD1 (7 bases). Trimming cost V 2 bases and J 5 bases, with 10 bases left between them. The CDR3 length is 14 residues. Germline V lookup: CDR1 MNHEY, CDR2 SMNVEV (reference sequence).

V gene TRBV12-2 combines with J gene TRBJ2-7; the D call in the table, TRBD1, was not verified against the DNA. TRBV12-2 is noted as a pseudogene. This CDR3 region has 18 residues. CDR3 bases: TGTGCAAGTCGCCTGGGGACAGCGTGTGGGGGGTTCCTCTACGAGCAGTACTTC. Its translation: CASRLGTACGGFLYEQYF.

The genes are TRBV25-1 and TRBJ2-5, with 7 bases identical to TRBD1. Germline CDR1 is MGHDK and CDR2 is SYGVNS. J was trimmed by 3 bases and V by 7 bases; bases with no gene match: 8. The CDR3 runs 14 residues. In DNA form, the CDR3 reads TGTGCCAGCACCCAACAAGGGACAGAAGAGACCCAGTACTTC. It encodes CASTQQGTEETQYF.

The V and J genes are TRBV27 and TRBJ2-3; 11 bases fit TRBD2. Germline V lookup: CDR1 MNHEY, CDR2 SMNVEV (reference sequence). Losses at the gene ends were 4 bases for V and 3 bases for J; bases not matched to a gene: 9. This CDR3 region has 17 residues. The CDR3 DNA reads TGTGCCAGCAGTTCTGTAGAACTAGCGGGAGTAACAGATACGCAGTATTTT. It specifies CASSSVELAGVTDTQYF.

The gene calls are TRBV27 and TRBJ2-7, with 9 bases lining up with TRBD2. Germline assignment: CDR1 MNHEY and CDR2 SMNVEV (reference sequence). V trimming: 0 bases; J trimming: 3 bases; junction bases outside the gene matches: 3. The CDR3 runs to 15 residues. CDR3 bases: TGTGCCAGCAGTTTATCTCTAGCGGGGATCTACGAGCAGTACTTC. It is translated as CASSLSLAGIYEQYF.

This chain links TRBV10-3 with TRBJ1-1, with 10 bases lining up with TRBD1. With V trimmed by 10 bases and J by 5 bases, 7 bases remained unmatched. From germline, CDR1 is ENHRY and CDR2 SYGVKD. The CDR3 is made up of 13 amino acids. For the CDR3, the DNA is TGTGCCACGGACGACAGGGGGCGGACTGAAGCTTTCTTT. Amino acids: CATDDRGRTEAFF.

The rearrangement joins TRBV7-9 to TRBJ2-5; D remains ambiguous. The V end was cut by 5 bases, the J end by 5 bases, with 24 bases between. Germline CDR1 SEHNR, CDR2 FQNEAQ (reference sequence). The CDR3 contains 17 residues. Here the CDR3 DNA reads TGTGCCAGCAGCCGCCAACCCATTACAGTATATCCGGAGACCCAGTACTTC. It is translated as CASSRQPITVYPETQYF. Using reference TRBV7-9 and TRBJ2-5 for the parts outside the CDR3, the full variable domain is DTGVSQNPRHKITKRGQNVTFRCDPISEHNRLYWYRQTLGQGPEFLTYFQNEAQLEKSRLLSDRFSAERPKGSFSTLEIQRTEQGDSAMYLCASSRQPITVYPETQYFGPGTRLLVL.

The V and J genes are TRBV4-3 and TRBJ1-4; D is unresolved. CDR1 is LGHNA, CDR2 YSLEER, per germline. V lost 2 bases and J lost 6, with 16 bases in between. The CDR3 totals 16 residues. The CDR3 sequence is CASSQLGRPRDEKLFF. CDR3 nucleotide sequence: TGCGCCAGCAGCCAACTAGGACGGCCGCGGGATGAAAAACTGTTTTTT.

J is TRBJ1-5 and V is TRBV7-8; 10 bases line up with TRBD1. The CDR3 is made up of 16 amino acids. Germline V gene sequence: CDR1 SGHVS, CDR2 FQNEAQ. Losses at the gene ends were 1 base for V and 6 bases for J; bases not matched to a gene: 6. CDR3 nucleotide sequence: TGTGCCAGCAGCTTAGAGGGACAGGGGATAGGTCAGCCCCAGCATTTT. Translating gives CASSLEGQGIGQPQHF.

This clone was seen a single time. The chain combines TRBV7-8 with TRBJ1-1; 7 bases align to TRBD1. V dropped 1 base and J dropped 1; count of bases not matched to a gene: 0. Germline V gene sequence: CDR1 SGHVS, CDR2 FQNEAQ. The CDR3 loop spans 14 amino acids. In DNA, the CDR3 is TGTGCCAGCAGCTTAGGGACAGGGAACACTGAAGCTTTCTTT. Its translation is CASSLGTGNTEAFF.

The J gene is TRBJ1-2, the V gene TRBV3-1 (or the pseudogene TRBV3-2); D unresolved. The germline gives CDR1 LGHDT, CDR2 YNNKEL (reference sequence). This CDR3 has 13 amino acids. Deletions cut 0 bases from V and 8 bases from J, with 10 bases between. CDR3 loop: CASSQERRGGYTF. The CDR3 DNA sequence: TGTGCCAGCAGCCAAGAAAGGAGAGGGGGCTACACCTTC.

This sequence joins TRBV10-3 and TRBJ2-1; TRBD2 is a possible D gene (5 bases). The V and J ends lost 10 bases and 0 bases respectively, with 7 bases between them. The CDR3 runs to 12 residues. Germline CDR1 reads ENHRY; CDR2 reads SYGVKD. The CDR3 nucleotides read TGTGCCAACCGGGACTCCTACAATGAGCAGTTCTTC. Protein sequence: CANRDSYNEQFF.

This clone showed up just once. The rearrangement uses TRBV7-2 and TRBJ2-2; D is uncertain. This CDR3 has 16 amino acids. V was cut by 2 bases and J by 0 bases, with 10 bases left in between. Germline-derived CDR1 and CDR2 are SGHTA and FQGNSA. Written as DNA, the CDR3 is TGTGCCAGCAGCTTAAGCGCTACCTCGAACACCGGGGAGCTGTTTTTT. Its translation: CASSLSATSNTGELFF.

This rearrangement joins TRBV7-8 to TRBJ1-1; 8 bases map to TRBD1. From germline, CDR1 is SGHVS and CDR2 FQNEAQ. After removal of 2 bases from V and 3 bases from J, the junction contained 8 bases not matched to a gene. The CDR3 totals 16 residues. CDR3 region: CASSLFRTGTDTEAFF. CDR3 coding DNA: TGTGCCAGCAGCTTATTCCGGACAGGGACGGACACTGAAGCTTTCTTT.